This T cell receptor (beta chain) was obtained from a study of OX40 agonist ivuxolimab in advanced cancers. The wider study: Administration of intravenous ivuxolimab to patients occurred every 2 weeks at 0.01 to 10 mg/kg. Study results and limitations: Clonal expansion was among the lowest in partial responders at 0.1-3.0 mg/kg, especially CD8+. The mean number of expanded clones was higher in CD8+ T cells than in CD4+.

Some clones are missing from TCRdb's copy, which holds only in-frame ones; the method was immunoSEQ multiplex PCR. The sample holds fewer than 90,000 clones, about 88% seen once. On this clone: Its antigen is undetermined.

Any history of autoimmune disease or systemic immunosuppression disqualified patients. CDR3 size: 14 residues. CDR1 and CDR2 from the germline V gene are SGHRS and YFSETQ. V was clipped by 0 bases and J by 1 base, with 7 bases between them. The sequence was collected from an adult with an advanced solid tumor such as melanoma, head and neck, liver or kidney cancer. The sequences come from CD4+ or CD8+ T cells sorted from blood, collected in a trial of the OX40 agonist ivuxolimab. The chain joins TRBV5-1 to TRBJ1-1; D ambiguous. Here the CDR3 DNA reads TGCGCCAGCAGCTTGGACGCGGGGAACACTGAAGCTTTCTTT. This gives the protein CASSLDAGNTEAFF.